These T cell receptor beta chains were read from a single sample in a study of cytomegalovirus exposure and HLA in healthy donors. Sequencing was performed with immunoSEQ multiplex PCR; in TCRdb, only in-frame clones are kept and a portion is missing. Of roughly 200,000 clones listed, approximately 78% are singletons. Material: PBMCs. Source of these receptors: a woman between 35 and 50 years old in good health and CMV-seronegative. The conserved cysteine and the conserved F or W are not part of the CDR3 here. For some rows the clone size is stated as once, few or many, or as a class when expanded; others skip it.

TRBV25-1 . ASSEGLMDGNTIY
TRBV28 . AGQGAGQPQH
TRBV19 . ASSPAGAFSEQY
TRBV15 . ATSRDWDRSGNEQF
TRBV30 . AWSAIGGEKLF
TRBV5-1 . ASSVYGGELF
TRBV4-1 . ASSHLAGEREQY
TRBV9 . ASSLRPGLATYEQY
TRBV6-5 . ASSFDTSSGNTIY
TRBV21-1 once ASSKEDRGCTGELF
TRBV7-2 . ASSFSGTLQETQY
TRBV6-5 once ASRNRVTEAF
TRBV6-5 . ASSYSKGGGYNEQF
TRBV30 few AWSGQGNHEQY
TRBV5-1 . ASSLAVSGTSYEQY
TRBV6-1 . ASSVEGTGRETQY
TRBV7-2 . ASSLARGTGLPYEQY
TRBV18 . ASSPQEESSYEQY
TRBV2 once ASSRDRDRPEAF
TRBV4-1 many ASSQDPALYGYT
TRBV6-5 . ASSYPGTSTHYEQY
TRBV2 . ASSRGQGNTEAF
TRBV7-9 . ASSLGGGEQF
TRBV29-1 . SVDGGTIYGYT
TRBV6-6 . ASSATSGSLTDTQY
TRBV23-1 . ASSQLQAPLMAGLNYNSPLH
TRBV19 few ASTQGPGMGETQY
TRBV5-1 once ASSFTANYGYT
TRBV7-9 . ASSDGGTSREQF
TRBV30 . AWSALGTGGWYGYT
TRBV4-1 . ASSRDRDYYGYT
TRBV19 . ASTLGVVGYT
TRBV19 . ASSPGSGTYEQY
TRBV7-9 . ASSHKNNEQF
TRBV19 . ASREDRASNQPQH
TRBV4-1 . ASSRGRLAGARVDEQF